The source of this T cell receptor beta chain is a study of T cells in Graves' hyperthyroidism and ophthalmopathy. There were TCR beta CDR3 regions amplified from RNA transcripts. During a first-round RT-PCR of the TCR CDR3, the HTBI primer set was used. TCRdb processed the multiplex PCR reads anew with MiXCR; each CDR3 protein has one entry. Of about 350,000 distinct CDR3 sequences in the sample, roughly 15% were seen once. Out of 10 ml of fresh peripheral blood came the PBMCs. This receptor was identified in a woman aged 60-75 years with Graves' ophthalmopathy. Sequencing used blood.

CDR3 nucleotide sequence: TGTGCCAGCAGTGAATTGACTAATGAAAAACTGTTTTTT. Residues: CASSELTNEKLFF. The chain has TRBV6-1 and TRBJ1-4; D is ambiguous. Germline CDR1 is MNHNS and CDR2 is SASEGT. This CDR3 spans 13 amino acids. V lost 2 bases, J lost 2 bases, and 3 bases lay in between.